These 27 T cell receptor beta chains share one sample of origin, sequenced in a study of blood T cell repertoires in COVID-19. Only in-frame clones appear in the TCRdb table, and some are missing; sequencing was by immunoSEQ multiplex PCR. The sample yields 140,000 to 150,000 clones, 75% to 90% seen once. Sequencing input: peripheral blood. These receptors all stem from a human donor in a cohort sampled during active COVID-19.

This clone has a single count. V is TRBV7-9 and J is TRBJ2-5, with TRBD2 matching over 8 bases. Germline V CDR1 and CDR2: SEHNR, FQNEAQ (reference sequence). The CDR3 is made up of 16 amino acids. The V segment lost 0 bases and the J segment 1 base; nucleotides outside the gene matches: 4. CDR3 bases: TGTGCCAGCAGCTTAGCCCGCGGGGGGTTCCAAGAGACCCAGTACTTC. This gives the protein CASSLARGGFQETQYF.

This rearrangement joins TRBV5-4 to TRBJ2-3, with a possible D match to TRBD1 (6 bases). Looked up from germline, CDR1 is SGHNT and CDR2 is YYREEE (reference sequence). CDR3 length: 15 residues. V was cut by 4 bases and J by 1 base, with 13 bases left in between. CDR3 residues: CASSRRQVGTDTQYF. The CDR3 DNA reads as TGTGCCAGCAGCCGACGACAGGTGGGCACAGATACGCAGTATTTT.

This chain's CDR3 is CATSREGVDTEAFF. The CDR3 nucleotides are TGTGCCACCAGCAGAGAAGGAGTTGACACTGAAGCTTTCTTT. This rearrangement joins TRBV15 to TRBJ1-1, with D hard to call. Looked up from germline, CDR1 is LNHNV and CDR2 is YYDKDF (reference sequence). Trimming left V 0 bases short and J 3 bases short, with 8 bases between. The CDR3 is 14 residues long.

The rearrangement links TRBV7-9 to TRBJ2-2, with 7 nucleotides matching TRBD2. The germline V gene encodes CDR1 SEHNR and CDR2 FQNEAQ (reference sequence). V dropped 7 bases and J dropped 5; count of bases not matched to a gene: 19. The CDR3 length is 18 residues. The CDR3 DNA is TGTGCCAGCACCCCCGGACTAGACTGGGATGGGAAAACCGGGGAGCTGTTTTTT. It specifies CASTPGLDWDGKTGELFF.

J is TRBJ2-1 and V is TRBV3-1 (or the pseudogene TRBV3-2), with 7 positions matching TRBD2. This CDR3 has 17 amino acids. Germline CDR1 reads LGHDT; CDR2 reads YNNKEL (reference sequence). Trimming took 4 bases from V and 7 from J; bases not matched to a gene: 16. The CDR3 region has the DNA TGTGCCAGCAGCCCGTTATGGGAGGGAGAACCCAGGAATGAGCAGTTCTTC. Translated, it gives CASSPLWEGEPRNEQFF.

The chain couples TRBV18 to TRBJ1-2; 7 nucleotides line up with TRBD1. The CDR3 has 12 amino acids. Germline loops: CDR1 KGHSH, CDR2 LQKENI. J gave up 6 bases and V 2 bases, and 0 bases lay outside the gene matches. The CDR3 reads CASSPDRDGYTF. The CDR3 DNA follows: TGTGCCAGCTCACCAGACAGGGATGGCTACACCTTC.

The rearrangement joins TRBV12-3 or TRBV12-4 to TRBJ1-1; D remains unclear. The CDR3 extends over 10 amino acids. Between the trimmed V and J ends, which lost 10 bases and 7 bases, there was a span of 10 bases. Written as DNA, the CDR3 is TGTGCCACCCAGCGGTATGAAGCTTTCTTT. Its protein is CATQRYEAFF.

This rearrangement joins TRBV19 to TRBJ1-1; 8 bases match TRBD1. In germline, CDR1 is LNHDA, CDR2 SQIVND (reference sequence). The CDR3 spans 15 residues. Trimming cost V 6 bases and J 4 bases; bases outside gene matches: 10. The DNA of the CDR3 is TGTGCCAGTAGCCCACGGACAGGGTCGATCACTGAAGCTTTCTTT. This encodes CASSPRTGSITEAFF.

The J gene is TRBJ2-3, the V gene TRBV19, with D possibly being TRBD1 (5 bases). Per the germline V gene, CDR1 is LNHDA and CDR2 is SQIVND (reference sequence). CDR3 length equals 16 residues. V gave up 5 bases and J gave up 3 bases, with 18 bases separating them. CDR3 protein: CASSPRSGRATDTQYF. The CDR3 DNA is TGTGCCAGTAGTCCCCGGTCAGGGCGTGCGACAGATACGCAGTATTTT.

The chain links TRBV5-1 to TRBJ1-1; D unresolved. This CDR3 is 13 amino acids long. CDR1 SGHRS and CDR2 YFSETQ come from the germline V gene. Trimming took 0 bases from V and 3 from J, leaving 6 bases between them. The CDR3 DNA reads TGCGCCAGCAGCTTGGCCACTGACACTGAAGCTTTCTTT. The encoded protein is CASSLATDTEAFF. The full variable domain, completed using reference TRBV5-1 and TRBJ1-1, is KAGVTQTPRYLIKTRGQQVTLSCSPISGHRSVSWYQQTPGQGLQFLFEYFSETQRNKGNFPGRFSGRQFSNSRSEMNVSTLELGDSALYLCASSLATDTEAFFGQGTRLTVV.

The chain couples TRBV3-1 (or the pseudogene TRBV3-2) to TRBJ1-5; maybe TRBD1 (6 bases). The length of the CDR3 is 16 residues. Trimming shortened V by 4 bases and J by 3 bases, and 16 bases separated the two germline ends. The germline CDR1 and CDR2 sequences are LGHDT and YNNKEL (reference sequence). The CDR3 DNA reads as TGTGCCAGCAGCCTCGGGGGGGCGGGAAACAATCAGCCCCAGCATTTT. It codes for CASSLGGAGNNQPQHF.

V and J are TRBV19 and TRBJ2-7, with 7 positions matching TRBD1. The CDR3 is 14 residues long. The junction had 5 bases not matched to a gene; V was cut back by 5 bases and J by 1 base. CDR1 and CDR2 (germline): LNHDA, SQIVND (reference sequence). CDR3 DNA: TGTGCCAGTAGTTGGGGGACAGAATCCTACGAGCAGTACTTC. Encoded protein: CASSWGTESYEQYF.

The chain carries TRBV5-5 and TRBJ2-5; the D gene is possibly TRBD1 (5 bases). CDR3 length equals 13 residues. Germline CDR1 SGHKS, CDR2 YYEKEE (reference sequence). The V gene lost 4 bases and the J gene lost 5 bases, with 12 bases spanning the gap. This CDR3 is CASSPTPGETQYF. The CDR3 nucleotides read TGTGCCAGCAGCCCCACCCCAGGGGAGACCCAGTACTTC.

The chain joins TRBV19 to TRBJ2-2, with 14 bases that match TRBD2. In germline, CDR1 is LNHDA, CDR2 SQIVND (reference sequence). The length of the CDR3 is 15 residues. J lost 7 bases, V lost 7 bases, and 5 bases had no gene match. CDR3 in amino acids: CASTRGLAGGGELFF. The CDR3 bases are TGTGCCAGTACCAGAGGACTAGCGGGAGGCGGGGAGCTGTTTTTT.

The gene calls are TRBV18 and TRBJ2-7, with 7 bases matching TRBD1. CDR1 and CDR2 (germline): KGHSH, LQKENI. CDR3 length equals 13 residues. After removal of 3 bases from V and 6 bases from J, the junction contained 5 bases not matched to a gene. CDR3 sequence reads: CASSPGTASEQYF. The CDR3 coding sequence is TGTGCCAGCTCACCGGGGACAGCCTCCGAGCAGTACTTC.

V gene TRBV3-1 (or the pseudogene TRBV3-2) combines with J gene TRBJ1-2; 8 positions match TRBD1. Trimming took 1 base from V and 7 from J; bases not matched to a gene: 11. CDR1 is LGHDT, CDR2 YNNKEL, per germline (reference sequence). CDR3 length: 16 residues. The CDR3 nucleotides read TGTGCCAGCAGCCAAGCGGAAGGTTACAGGGGGGGTGGCTACACCTTC. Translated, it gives CASSQAEGYRGGGYTF.

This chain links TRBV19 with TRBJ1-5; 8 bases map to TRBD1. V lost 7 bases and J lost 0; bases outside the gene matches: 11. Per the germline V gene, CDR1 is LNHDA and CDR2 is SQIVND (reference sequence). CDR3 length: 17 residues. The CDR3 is CASNFIQGAGSNQPQHF. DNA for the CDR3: TGTGCCAGTAATTTTATTCAGGGGGCAGGTAGCAATCAGCCCCAGCATTTT.

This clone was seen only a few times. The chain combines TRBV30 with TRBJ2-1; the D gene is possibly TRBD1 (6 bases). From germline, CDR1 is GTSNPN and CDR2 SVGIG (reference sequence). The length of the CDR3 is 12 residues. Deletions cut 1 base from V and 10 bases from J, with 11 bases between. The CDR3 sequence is CAWSAGQREQFF. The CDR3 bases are TGTGCCTGGAGTGCTGGACAGCGCGAGCAGTTCTTC.

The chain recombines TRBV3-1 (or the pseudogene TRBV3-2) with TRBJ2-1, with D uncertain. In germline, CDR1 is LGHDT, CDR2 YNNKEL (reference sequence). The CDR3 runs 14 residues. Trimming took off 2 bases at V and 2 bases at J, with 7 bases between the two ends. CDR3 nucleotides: TGTGCCAGCAGCCAATCATTAGCCTACAATGAGCAGTTCTTC. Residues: CASSQSLAYNEQFF.

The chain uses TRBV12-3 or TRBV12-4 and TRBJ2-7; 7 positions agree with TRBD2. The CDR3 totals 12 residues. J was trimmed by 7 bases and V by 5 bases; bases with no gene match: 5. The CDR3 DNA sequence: TGTGCCAGCAGTCCCGGGGGGTGGGAGCAGTACTTC. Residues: CASSPGGWEQYF.

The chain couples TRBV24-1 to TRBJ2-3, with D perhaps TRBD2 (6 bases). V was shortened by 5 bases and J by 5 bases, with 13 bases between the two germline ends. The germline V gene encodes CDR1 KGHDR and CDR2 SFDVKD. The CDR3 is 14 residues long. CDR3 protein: CATSGGDLGDTQYF. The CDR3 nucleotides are TGTGCCACCAGTGGCGGGGATCTGGGAGATACGCAGTATTTT.

The CDR3 DNA is TGTGCCACCAGCACCGGGGGACTAGCGGGAGGCAATGAGCAGTTCTTC. This codes for CATSTGGLAGGNEQFF. This chain connects TRBV15 to TRBJ2-1; TRBD2 agrees at 15 bases. After removal of 4 bases from V and 6 bases from J, the junction contained 4 bases not matched to a gene. The length of the CDR3 is 16 residues. The germline V gene encodes CDR1 LNHNV and CDR2 YYDKDF (reference sequence). Full variable domain (missing parts from reference TRBV15 and TRBJ2-1): DAMVIQNPRYQVTQFGKPVTLSCSQTLNHNVMYWYQQKSSQAPKLLFHYYDKDFNNEADTPDNFQSRRPNTSFCFLDIRSPGLGDTAMYLCATSTGGLAGGNEQFFGPGTRLTVL.

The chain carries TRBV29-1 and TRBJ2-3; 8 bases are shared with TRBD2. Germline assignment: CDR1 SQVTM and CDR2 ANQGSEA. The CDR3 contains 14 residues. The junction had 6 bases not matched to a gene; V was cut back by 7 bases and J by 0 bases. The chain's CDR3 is CSAYLAGSTDTQYF. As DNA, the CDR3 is TGCAGCGCCTACCTAGCGGGTAGCACAGATACGCAGTATTTT.

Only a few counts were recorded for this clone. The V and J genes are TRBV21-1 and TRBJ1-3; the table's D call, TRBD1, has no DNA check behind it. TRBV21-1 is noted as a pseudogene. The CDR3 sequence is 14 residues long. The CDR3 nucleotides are TGTGCCAGCAGCAAAGAGGACAGGCCGAGCGCCATATATTTT. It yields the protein CASSKEDRPSAIYF.

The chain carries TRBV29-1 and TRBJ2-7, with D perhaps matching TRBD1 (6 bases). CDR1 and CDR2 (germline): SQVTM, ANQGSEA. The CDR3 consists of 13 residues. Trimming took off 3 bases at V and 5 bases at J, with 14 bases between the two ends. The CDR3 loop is CSVEQGRTNEQYF. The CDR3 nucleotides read TGCAGCGTTGAGCAGGGGCGTACAAACGAGCAGTACTTC.

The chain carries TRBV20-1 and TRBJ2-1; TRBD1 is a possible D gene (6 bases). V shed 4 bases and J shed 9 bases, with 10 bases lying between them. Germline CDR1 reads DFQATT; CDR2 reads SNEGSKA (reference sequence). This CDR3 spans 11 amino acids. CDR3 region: CSATTGSEQFF. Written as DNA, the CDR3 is TGCAGTGCTACTACAGGGAGTGAGCAGTTCTTC.

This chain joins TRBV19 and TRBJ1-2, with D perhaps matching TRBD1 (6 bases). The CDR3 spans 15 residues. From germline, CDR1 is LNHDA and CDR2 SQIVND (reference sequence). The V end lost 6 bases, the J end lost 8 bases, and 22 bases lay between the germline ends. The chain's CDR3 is CASSLEITGIGGYTF. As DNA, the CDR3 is TGTGCCAGTAGCCTGGAAATAACAGGGATCGGCGGCTACACCTTC.